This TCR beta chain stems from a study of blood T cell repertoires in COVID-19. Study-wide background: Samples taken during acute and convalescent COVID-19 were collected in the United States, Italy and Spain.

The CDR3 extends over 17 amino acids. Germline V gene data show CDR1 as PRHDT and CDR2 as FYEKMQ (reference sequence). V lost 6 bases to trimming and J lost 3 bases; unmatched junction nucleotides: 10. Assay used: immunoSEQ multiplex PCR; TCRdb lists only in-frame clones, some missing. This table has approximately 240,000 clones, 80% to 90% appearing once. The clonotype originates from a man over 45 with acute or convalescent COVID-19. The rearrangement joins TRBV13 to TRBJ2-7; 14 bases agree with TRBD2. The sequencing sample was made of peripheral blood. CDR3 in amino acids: CASSPGGLAGANYEQYF. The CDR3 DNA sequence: TGTGCCAGCAGTCCGGGGGGACTAGCGGGGGCAAACTACGAGCAGTACTTC.